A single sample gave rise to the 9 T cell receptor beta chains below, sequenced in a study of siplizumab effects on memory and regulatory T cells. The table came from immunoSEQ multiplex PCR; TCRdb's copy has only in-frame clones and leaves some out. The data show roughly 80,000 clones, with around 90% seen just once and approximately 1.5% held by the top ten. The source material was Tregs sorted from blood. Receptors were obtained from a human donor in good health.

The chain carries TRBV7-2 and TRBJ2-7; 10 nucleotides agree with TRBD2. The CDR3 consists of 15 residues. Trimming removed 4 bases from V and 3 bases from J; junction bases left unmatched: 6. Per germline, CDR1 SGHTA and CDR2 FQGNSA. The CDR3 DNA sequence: TGTGCCAGCAGCTCTAGCGGGGGACAATTCTACGAGCAGTACTTC. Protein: CASSSSGGQFYEQYF.

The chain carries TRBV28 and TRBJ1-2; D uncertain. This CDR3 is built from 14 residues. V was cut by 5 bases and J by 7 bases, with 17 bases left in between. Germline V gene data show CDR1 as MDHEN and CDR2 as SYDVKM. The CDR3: CASSPGGGRFGYTF. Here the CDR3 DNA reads TGTGCCAGCAGTCCCGGTGGAGGGAGGTTTGGCTACACCTTC.

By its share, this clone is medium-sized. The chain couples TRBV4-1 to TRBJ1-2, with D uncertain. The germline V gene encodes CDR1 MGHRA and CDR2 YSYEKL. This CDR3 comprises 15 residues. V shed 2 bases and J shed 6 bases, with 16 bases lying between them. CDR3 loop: CASSQITRAQDGYTF. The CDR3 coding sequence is TGCGCCAGCAGCCAAATAACAAGAGCGCAGGATGGCTACACCTTC.

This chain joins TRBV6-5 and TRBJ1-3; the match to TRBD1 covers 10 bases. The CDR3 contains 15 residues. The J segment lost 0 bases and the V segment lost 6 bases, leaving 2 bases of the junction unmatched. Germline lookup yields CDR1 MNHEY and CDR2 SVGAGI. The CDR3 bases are TGTGCCAGCAGGGGACAGGGGAACTCTGGAAACACCATATATTTT. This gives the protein CASRGQGNSGNTIYF.

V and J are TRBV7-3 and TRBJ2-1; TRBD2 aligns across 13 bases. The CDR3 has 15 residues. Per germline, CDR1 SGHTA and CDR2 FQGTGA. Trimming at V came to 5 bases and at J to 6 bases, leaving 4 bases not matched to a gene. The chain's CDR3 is CASSQGTSGTNEQFF. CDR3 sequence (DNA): TGTGCCAGCAGCCAAGGGACTAGCGGGACCAATGAGCAGTTCTTC.

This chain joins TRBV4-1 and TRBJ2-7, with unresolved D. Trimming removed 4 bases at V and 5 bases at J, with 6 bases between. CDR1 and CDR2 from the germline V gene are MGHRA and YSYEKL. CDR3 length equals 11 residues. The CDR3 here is CASSRGDEQYF. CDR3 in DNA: TGCGCCAGCAGCCGTGGGGACGAGCAGTACTTC.

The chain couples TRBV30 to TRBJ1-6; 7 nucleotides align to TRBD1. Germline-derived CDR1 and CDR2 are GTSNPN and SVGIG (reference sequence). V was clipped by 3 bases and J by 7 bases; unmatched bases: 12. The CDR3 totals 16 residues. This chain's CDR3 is CAWSRNPTGTNSPLHF. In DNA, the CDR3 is TGTGCCTGGAGCAGAAACCCGACAGGGACCAATTCACCCCTCCACTTT.

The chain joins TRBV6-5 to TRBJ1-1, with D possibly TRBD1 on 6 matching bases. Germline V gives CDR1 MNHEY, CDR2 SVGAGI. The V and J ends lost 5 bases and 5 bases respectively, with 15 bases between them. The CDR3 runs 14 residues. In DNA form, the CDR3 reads TGTGCCAGCAGTAAGACAGGTACGGTGACTGAAGCTTTCTTT. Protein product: CASSKTGTVTEAFF.

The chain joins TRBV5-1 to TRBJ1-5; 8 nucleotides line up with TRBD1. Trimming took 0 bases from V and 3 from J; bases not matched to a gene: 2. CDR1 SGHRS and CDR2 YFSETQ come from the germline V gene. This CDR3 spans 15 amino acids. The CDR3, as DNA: TGCGCCAGCAGCTTGGGGACAGGGTTCAATCAGCCCCAGCATTTT. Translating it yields CASSLGTGFNQPQHF.